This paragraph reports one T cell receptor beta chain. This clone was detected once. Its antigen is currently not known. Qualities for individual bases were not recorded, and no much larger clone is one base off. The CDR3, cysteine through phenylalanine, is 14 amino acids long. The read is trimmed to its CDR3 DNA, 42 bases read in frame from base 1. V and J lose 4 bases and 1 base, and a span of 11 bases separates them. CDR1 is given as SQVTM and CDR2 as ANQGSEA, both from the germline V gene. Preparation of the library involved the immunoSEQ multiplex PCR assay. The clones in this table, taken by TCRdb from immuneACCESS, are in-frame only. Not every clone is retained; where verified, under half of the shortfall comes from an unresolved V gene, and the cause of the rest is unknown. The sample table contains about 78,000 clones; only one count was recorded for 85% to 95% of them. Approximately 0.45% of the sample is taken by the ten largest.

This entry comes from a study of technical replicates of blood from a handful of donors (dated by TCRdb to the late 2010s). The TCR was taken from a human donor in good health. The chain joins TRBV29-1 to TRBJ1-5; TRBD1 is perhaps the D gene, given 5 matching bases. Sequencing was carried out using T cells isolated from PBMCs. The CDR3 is CSVGLGGSNQPQHF. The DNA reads TGCAGCGTTGGATTGGGGGGAAGCAATCAGCCCCAGCATTTT.